This is a list of T cell receptor beta chains from one sample in a study of blood T cell repertoires in COVID-19. The method was immunoSEQ multiplex PCR; TCRdb's version includes in-frame clones alone and lacks a portion of them. The sample contains 250,000 to 350,000 clones, just over 85% of which appear only once. Sequenced sample: peripheral blood. The receptor source for this set is a woman in her twenties or thirties with active or convalescent COVID-19. The CDR3 runs from the conserved cysteine through the conserved F or W. The D gene is left open where the match is weak. Rows give clone size only sometimes, using once, few, many, or a class for an expanded clone.

>NA|TRBJ2-3|TRBD2|TRBV9
CASSGGSGIDTQYF
TGTGCCAGCAGCGGGGGTAGCGGGATAGATACGCAGTATTTT
>NA|TRBJ1-2|TRBD1|TRBV6-5
CASSPGQGAVYGYTF
TGTGCCAGCAGTCCAGGGCAGGGGGCCGTCTATGGCTACACCTTC
>NA|TRBJ2-1|NA|TRBV6-1
CASSERPPRNEQFF
TGTGCCAGCAGTGAGCGCCCGCCACGCAATGAGCAGTTCTTC
>NA|TRBJ1-2|TRBD1|TRBV6-5
CASSSGGLHYGYTF
TGTGCCAGCAGTTCAGGGGGCCTTCACTATGGCTACACCTTC
>NA|TRBJ1-2|NA|TRBV6-6
CASSPTDSPSYGYTF
TGTGCCAGCAGTCCGACGGACAGCCCTTCCTATGGCTACACCTTC
>once|TRBJ2-7|TRBD1|TRBV9
CASSVGGQEIYEQYF
TGTGCCAGCAGCGTAGGGGGACAGGAGATCTACGAGCAGTACTTC
>NA|TRBJ1-2|NA|TRBV12-3/TRBV12-4
CASSYLNGYTF
TGTGCCAGCAGTTACTTGAATGGCTACACCTTC
>NA|TRBJ2-3|TRBD2|TRBV9
CASSLQRGAVTDTQYF
TGTGCCAGCAGCCTACAGCGGGGGGCCGTCACAGATACGCAGTATTTT
>NA|TRBJ2-1|NA|TRBV18
CASSPPHRNNEQFF
TGTGCCAGCTCACCACCCCACAGAAACAATGAGCAGTTCTTC
>once|TRBJ1-1|TRBD1|TRBV10-3
CAMGQENTEAFF
TGTGCCATGGGACAGGAGAACACTGAAGCTTTCTTT
>NA|TRBJ2-7|NA|TRBV6-2/TRBV6-3
CASSMGRDEQYF
TGTGCCAGCAGCATGGGCAGGGACGAGCAGTACTTC